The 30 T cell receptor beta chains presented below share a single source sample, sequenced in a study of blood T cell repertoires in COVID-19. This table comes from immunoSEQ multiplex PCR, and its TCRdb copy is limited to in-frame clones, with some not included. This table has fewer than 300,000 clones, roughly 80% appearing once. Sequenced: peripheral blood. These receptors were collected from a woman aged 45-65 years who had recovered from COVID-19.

As DNA, the CDR3 is TGTGCCATCAGGAGGTCTCTGGGGGACATTCTGAACACTGAAGCTTTCTTT. Translating it yields CAIRRSLGDILNTEAFF. V is TRBV10-3 and J is TRBJ1-1; possibly TRBD1 for D (6 bases). This CDR3 spans 17 amino acids. V lost 6 bases to trimming and J lost 0 bases, with 20 bases between them. Germline CDR1 is ENHRY and CDR2 is SYGVKD.

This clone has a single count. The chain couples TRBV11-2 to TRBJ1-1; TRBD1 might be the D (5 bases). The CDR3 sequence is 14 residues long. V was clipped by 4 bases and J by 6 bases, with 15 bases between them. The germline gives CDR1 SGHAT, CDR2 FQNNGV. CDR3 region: CASSSGVSIPEAFF. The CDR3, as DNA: TGTGCCAGCAGCTCGGGGGTCTCAATACCTGAAGCTTTCTTT.

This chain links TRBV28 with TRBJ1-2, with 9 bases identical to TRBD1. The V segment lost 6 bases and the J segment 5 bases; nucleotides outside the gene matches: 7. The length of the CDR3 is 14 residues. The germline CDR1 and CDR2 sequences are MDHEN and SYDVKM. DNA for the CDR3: TGTGCCAGCAGACGACCGGGACAGGGTTATGGCTACACCTTC. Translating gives CASRRPGQGYGYTF.

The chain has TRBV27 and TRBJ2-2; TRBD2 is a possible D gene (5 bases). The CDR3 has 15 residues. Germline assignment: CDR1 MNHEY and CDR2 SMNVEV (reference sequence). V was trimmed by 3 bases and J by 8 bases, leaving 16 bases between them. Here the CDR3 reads CASSFVPPPGGELFF. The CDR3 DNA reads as TGTGCCAGCAGTTTTGTCCCCCCCCCGGGAGGGGAGCTGTTTTTT.

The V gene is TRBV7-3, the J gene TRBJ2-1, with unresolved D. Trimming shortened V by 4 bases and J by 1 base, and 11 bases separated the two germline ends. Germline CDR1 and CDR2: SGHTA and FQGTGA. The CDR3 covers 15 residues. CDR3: CASSSPGSSYNEQFF. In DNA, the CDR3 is TGTGCCAGCAGCTCGCCGGGTTCGTCCTACAATGAGCAGTTCTTC.

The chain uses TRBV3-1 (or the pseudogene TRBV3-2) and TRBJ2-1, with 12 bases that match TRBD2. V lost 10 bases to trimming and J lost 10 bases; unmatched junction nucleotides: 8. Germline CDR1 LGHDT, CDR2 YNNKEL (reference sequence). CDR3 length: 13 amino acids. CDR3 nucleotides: TGTGCCACCGGGACTAGCGGGCCCCTGGAGCAGTTCTTC. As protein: CATGTSGPLEQFF.

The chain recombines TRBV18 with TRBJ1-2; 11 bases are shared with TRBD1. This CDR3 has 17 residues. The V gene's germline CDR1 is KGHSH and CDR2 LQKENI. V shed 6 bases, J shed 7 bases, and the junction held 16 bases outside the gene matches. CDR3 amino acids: CASSQTTIGTGGFGYTF. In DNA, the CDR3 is TGTGCCAGCTCCCAGACGACTATCGGGACAGGGGGATTTGGCTACACCTTC.

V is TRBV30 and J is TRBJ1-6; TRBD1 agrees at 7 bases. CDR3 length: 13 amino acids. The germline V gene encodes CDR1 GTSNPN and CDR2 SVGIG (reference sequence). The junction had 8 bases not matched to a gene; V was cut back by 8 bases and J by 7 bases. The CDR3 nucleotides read TGTGCCCGAACGGGACAGCCAAATTCACCCCTCCACTTT. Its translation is CARTGQPNSPLHF.

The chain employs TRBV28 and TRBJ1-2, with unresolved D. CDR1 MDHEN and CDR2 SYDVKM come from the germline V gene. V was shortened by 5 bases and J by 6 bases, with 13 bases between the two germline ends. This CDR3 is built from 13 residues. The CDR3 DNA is TGTGCCAGCAGTCGCCCGGAGGGAAATGGCTACACCTTC. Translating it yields CASSRPEGNGYTF.

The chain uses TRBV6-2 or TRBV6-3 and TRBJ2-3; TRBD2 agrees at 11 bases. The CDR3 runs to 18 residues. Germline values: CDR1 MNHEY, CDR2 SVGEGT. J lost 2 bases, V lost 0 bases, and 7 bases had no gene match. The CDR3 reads CASSYSSRLAGSTDTQYF. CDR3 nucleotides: TGTGCCAGCAGTTACTCATCCCGACTAGCGGGATCCACAGATACGCAGTATTTT.

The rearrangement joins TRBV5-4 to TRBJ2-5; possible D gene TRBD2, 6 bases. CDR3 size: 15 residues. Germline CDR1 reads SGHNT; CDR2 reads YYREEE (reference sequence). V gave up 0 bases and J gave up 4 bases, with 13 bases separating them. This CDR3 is CASSLGGVQAETQYF. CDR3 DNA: TGTGCCAGCAGCTTGGGGGGGGTTCAGGCAGAGACCCAGTACTTC.

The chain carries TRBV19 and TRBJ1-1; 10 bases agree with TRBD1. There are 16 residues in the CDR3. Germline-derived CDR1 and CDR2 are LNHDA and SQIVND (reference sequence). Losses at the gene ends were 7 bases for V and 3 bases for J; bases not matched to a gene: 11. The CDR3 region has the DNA TGTGCCAGTACCACCGGGACAGGGGAAAGTTACACTGAAGCTTTCTTT. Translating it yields CASTTGTGESYTEAFF. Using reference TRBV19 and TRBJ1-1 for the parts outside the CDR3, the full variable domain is DGGITQSPKYLFRKEGQNVTLSCEQNLNHDAMYWYRQDPGQGLRLIYYSQIVNDFQKGDIAEGYSVSREKKESFPLTVTSAQKNPTAFYLCASTTGTGESYTEAFFGQGTRLTVV.

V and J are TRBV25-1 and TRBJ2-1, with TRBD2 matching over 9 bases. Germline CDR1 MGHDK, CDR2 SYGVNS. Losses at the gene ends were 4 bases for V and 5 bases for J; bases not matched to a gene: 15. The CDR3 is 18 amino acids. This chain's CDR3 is CASSVERGGAIGDNEQFF. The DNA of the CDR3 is TGTGCCAGCAGTGTCGAACGCGGGGGGGCCATCGGCGACAATGAGCAGTTCTTC.

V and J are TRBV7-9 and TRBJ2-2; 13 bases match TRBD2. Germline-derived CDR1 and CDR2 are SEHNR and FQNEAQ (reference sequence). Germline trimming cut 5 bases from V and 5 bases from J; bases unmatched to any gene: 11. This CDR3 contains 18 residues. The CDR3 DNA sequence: TGTGCCAGCAGCCCTGGGACTAGCGGGATACAACCTACCGGGGAGCTGTTTTTT. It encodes CASSPGTSGIQPTGELFF.

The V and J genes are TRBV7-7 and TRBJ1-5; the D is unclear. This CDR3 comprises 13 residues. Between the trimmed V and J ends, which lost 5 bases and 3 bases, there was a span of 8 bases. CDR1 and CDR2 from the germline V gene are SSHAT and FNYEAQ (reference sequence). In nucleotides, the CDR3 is TGTGCCAGCAGCGTCGGGGTCAATCAGCCCCAGCATTTT. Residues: CASSVGVNQPQHF.

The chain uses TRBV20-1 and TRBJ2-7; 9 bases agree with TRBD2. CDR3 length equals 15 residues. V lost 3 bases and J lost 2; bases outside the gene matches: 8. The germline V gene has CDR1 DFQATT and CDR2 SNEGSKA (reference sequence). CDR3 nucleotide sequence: TGCAGTGCTAGTGTATTCCTAGCGGGGACCTACGAGCAGTACTTC. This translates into CSASVFLAGTYEQYF.

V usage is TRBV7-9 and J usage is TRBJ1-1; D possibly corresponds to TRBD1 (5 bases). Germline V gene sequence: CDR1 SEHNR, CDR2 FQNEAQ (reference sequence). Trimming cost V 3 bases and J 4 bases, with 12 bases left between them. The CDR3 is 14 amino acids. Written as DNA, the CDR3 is TGTGCCAGCAGCTTGGCCCAGGGTAGCACTGAAGCTTTCTTT. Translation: CASSLAQGSTEAFF.

DNA for the CDR3: TGTGCCAGCAGCCTAGGGACAGTTAGAAACACCATATATTTT. Translation gives CASSLGTVRNTIYF. The chain recombines TRBV3-1 (or the pseudogene TRBV3-2) with TRBJ1-3; 7 positions agree with TRBD1. This CDR3 contains 14 residues. V shed 4 bases and J 5 bases; nucleotides not matched to a gene: 5. Germline V gives CDR1 LGHDT, CDR2 YNNKEL (reference sequence).

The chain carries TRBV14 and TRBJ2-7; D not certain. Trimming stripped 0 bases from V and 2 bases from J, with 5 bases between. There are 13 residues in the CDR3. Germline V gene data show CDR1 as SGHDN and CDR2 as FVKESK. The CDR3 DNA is TGTGCCAGCAGCCAAGATCCAACCTACGAGCAGTACTTC. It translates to CASSQDPTYEQYF. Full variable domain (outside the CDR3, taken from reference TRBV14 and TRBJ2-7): EAGVTQFPSHSVIEKGQTVTLRCDPISGHDNLYWYRRVMGKEIKFLLHFVKESKQDESGMPNNRFLAERTGGTYSTLKVQPAELEDSGVYFCASSQDPTYEQYFGPGTRLTVT.

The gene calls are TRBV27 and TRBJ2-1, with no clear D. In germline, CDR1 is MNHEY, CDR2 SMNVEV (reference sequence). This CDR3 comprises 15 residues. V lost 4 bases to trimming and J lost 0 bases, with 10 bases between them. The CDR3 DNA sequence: TGTGCCAGCAGTTATTTTCCGAGCTCCTACAATGAGCAGTTCTTC. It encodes CASSYFPSSYNEQFF.

CDR3 nucleotide sequence: TGTGCCAGCACTCCCCGGGTAGGTGGCATTCAGTACTTC. Its translation is CASTPRVGGIQYF. The gene calls are TRBV27 and TRBJ2-4; D gene unclear. This CDR3 comprises 13 residues. V shed 7 bases and J shed 9 bases, with 16 bases lying between them. In germline, CDR1 is MNHEY, CDR2 SMNVEV (reference sequence).

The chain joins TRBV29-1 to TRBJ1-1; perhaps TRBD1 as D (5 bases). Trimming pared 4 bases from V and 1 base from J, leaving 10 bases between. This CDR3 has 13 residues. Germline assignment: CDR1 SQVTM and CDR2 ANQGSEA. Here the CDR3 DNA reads TGCAGCGTTGTAGGGGTGGAGAACACTGAAGCTTTCTTT. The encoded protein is CSVVGVENTEAFF. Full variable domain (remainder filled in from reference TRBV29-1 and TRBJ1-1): SAVISQKPSRDICQRGTSLTIQCQVDSQVTMMFWYRQQPGQSLTLIATANQGSEATYESGFVIDKFPISRPNLTFSTLTVSNMSPEDSSIYLCSVVGVENTEAFFGQGTRLTVV.

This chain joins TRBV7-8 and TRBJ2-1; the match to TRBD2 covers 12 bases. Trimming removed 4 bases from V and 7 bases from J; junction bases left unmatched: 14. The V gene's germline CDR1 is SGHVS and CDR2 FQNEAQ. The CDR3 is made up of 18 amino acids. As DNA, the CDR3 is TGTGCCAGCAGCTCCAGACTGAAGACTAGCGGGAGTTTGAATGAGCAGTTCTTC. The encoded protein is CASSSRLKTSGSLNEQFF.

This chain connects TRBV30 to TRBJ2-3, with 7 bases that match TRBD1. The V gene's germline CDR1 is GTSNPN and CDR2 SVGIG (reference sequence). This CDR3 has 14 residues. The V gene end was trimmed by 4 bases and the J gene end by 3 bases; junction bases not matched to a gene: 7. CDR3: CAWTRGQETDTQYF. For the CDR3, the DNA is TGTGCCTGGACAAGGGGGCAGGAGACAGATACGCAGTATTTT.

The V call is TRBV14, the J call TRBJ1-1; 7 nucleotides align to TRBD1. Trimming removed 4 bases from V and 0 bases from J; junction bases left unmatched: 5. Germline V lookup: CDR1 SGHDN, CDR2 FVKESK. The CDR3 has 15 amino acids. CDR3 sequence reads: CASSRDREMNTEAFF. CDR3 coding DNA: TGTGCCAGCAGCCGCGACAGGGAAATGAACACTGAAGCTTTCTTT.

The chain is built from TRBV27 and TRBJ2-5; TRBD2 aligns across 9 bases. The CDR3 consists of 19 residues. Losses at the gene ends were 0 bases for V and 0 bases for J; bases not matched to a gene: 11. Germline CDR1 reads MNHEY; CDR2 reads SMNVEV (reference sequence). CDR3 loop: CASSLSVSRAGGNQETQYF. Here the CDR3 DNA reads TGTGCCAGCAGTTTATCGGTATCTCGAGCGGGAGGTAACCAAGAGACCCAGTACTTC.

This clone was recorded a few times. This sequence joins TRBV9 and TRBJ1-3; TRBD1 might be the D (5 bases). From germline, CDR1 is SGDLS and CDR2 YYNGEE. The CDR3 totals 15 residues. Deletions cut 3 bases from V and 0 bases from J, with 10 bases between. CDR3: CASSGGALSGNTIYF. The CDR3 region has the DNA TGTGCCAGCAGCGGCGGGGCCCTCTCTGGAAACACCATATATTTT.

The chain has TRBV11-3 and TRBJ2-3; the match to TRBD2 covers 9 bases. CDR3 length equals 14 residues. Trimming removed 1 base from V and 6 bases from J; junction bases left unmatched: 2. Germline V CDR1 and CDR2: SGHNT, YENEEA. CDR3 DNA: TGTGCCAGCAGCTTAGGTACTAGCGGGGATACGCAGTATTTT. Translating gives CASSLGTSGDTQYF.

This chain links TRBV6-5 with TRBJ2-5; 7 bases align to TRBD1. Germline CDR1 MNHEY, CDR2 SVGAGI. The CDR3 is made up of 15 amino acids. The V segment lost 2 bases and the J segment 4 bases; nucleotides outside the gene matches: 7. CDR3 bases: TGTGCCAGCAGTTACCGCGAGTCAGGGGGAGAGACCCAGTACTTC. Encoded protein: CASSYRESGGETQYF.

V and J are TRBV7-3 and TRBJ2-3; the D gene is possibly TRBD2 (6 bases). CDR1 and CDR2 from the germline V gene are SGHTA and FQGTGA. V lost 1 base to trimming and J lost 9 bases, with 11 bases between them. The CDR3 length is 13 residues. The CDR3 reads CASSLSTGGTQYF. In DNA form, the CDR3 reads TGTGCCAGCAGCTTAAGTACCGGGGGAACGCAGTATTTT.